This is a list of T cell receptor beta chains from one sample in a study of cytomegalovirus exposure and HLA in healthy donors. TCRdb's copy holds only in-frame clones and misses some; the assay was immunoSEQ multiplex PCR. The sample contains fewer than 250,000 clones, nearly 80% of which appear only once. The material sequenced was PBMCs. The receptors were gathered from a male donor in good health and CMV-seronegative. Both conserved end residues are part of each CDR3. Each record gives: clone size, V gene, CDR3 protein. Clone size is given for some rows only: seen once, a few or many times, or a class if the clone is expanded.

size: few
V: TRBV14
CDR3: CASSLGLAGPYEQYF

size: once
V: TRBV2
CDR3: CASDLDASGEGEQYF

size: once
V: TRBV19
CDR3: CASSETSGSGETQYF

size: once
V: TRBV28
CDR3: CASSLTGSGNTIYF

size: -
V: TRBV4-1
CDR3: CASSPRTESRPTDTQYF

size: once
V: TRBV5-1
CDR3: CASSLSVLGQGFHEQFF

size: -
V: TRBV27
CDR3: CASRRTGQGAYEQYF

size: -
V: TRBV5-6
CDR3: CASSLAVNNQPQHF

size: -
V: TRBV7-8
CDR3: CASSTAGGVNGYTF

size: -
V: TRBV10-2
CDR3: CASSEFRGLRTEAFF

size: -
V: TRBV25-1
CDR3: CASSLTGTYEQYF

size: -
V: TRBV15
CDR3: CATSREVALYGYTF

size: -
V: TRBV7-2
CDR3: CASNGRGRAEQYF

size: -
V: TRBV5-5
CDR3: CASSLLLLQETQYF

size: -
V: TRBV5-1
CDR3: CASSERTSGGPRNEQFF

size: -
V: TRBV5-1
CDR3: CASSLAAGPYEQYF

size: -
V: TRBV5-4
CDR3: CASSLDRALNTEAFF

size: -
V: TRBV30
CDR3: CACQTGSGNTIYF

size: -
V: TRBV7-9
CDR3: CASSQGLAGFEQFF

size: -
V: TRBV15
CDR3: CATSRDQRPGNTIYF

size: -
V: TRBV7-9
CDR3: CSSRGETYEQYF

size: once
V: TRBV7-9
CDR3: CASKGQPNTEAFF

size: -
V: TRBV18
CDR3: CASSPGLAGGIYNEQFF

size: -
V: TRBV15
CDR3: CATSRDWTSGGAGETQYF

size: -
V: TRBV6-5
CDR3: CASSYGQAAGGYTF

size: -
V: TRBV11-2
CDR3: CASSLALGEGNQPQHF

size: -
V: TRBV9
CDR3: CASSVGILAGAYEQYF

size: -
V: TRBV11-2
CDR3: CASSFGRNNQPQHF

size: once
V: TRBV5-1
CDR3: CASSLGTDYGYTF

size: -
V: TRBV7-2
CDR3: CASSLDGAYGYTF

size: -
V: TRBV28
CDR3: CASSLVQAYEKLFF

size: -
V: TRBV27
CDR3: CASSLSSYQPQHF

size: -
V: TRBV9
CDR3: CASSPRGGDGQPQHF

size: few
V: TRBV5-4
CDR3: CASSQGQGAEGGYTF

size: -
V: TRBV11-2
CDR3: CASRFLVTDAQYF

size: -
V: TRBV9
CDR3: CASSVSSVSYEQYF

size: -
V: TRBV7-2
CDR3: CASSVRGGDGYTF

size: -
V: TRBV2
CDR3: CASSGISAGLTNTGELFF

size: few
V: TRBV5-1
CDR3: CASQLQGANEQFF

size: -
V: TRBV5-6
CDR3: CASRGDFGSYEQYF

size: once
V: TRBV7-6
CDR3: CASSLQGGNEQFF

size: -
V: TRBV7-9
CDR3: CASSQKGGGSYEQYF

size: once
V: TRBV6-6
CDR3: CASSHPGGELFF

size: once
V: TRBV30
CDR3: CAWSVRLAGGRNEQFF

size: -
V: TRBV6-1
CDR3: CASRQGKGGELFF

size: -
V: TRBV6-5
CDR3: CASSPGVSKNIQYF

size: -
V: TRBV15
CDR3: CATSHGTPAYEQYF

size: -
V: TRBV6-1
CDR3: CASWVKGQGDTEAFF

size: few
V: TRBV27
CDR3: CASSSTTGWETQYF

size: few
V: TRBV6-6
CDR3: CASRLGGGFWEKLFF

size: -
V: TRBV4-2
CDR3: CASSLPQGSSYEQYF